This T cell receptor beta chain was retrieved from a study of beta chain features in type 1 diabetes. Study-wide results and limits: Patients' naive, central memory and regulatory TCRB repertoires appeared more alike than those of healthy donors. Insertions were fewer and deletions more numerous at VDJ junctions in type 1 diabetes patients.

Cells sorted by CD45RO/CCR7/CD25/CD127/CD95/CD27 comprised CD4+ naive, central memory, regulatory and stem cell-like memory cells. Of the isolated RNA, all was reverse transcribed, and so the sequenced material was expressed TCRB transcripts. The table came from immunoSEQ multiplex PCR; TCRdb's copy has only in-frame clones and leaves some out. Of about 220,000 clones listed, 11% are singletons. With regard to this clone: The antigen is unknown.

Per germline, CDR1 GTSNPN and CDR2 SVGIG (reference sequence). V dropped 1 base and J dropped 12; count of bases not matched to a gene: 10. This CDR3 has 14 amino acids. The sample consisted of central memory CD4+ T cells from blood. This chain connects TRBV30 to TRBJ2-1; TRBD1 agrees at 9 bases. This receptor was identified in a man younger than 35 in good health. The CDR3, as DNA: TGTGCCTGGAGTGAAGGGGGACAGGGTTGGTGGCAGTTCTTC. This sequence encodes CAWSEGGQGWWQFF.